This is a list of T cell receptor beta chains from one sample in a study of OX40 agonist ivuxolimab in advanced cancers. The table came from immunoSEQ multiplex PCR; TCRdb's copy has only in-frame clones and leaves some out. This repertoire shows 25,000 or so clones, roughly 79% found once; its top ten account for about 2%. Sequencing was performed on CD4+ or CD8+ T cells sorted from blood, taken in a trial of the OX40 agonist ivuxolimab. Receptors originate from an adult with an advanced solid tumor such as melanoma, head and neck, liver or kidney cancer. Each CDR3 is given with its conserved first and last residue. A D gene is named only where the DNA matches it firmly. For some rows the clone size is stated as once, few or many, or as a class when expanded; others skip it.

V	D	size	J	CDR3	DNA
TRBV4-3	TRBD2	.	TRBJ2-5	CASSHPTSGGVQETQYF	TGCGCCAGCAGCCATCCGACTAGCGGGGGGGTTCAAGAGACCCAGTACTTC
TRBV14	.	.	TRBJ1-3	CASSPLTGSGNTIYF	TGTGCCAGCAGCCCCCTTACAGGGTCCGGAAACACCATATATTTT
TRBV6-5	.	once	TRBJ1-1	CASSYSRRENTEAFF	TGTGCCAGCAGTTACTCTCGCAGGGAGAACACTGAAGCTTTCTTT
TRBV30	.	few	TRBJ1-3	CAWSVGLSGNTIYF	TGTGCCTGGAGTGTAGGTCTCTCTGGAAACACCATATATTTT
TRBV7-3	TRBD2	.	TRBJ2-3	CASSSTSGPGTDTQYF	TGTGCCAGCAGCTCGACTAGCGGGCCTGGCACAGATACGCAGTATTTT
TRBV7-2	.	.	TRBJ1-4	CASSLDKAGRKLFF	TGTGCCAGCAGCTTAGATAAGGCGGGAAGGAAACTGTTTTTT
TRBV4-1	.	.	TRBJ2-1	CASSQERATYNEQFF	TGCGCCAGCAGCCAAGAAAGGGCGACCTACAATGAGCAGTTCTTC
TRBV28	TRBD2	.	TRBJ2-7	CASSSGLADIYEQYF	TGTGCCAGCAGTTCAGGACTAGCGGATATTTACGAGCAGTACTTC
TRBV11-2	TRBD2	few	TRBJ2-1	CASSLTAGGPYSRSNEQFF	TGTGCCAGCAGCTTAACGGCGGGGGGGCCATATTCCCGTTCCAATGAGCAGTTCTTC
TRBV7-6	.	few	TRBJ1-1	CASSLAAGRAFF	TGTGCCAGCAGCTTAGCCGCGGGACGGGCTTTCTTT
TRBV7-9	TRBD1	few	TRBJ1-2	CASSGDRGRVYGYTF	TGTGCCAGCAGCGGGGACAGGGGGCGCGTCTATGGCTACACCTTC
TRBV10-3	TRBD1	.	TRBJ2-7	CAISSGQGKNEQYF	TGTGCCATCAGTTCGGGACAGGGGAAAAACGAGCAGTACTTC
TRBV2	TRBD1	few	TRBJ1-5	CASSRQGALNQPQHF	TGTGCCAGCAGTAGACAGGGGGCGCTGAATCAGCCCCAGCATTTT